This entry lists 26 T cell receptor beta chains sequenced from one sample in a study of T cells after yellow fever vaccination. TCRdb ran MiXCR on the 5' RACE reads and lists one entry per CDR3 protein. In the table there are under 250,000 distinct CDR3 sequences, about 7% of which are singletons. The sample was CD4+ T cells sorted from PBMCs, taken 15 days after the yellow fever booster vaccination. The receptors originated from a man younger than 45 who received the YFV17D yellow fever vaccine.

The sample holds a few counts of this clonotype. This chain joins TRBV28 and TRBJ2-3, with a tentative D call TRBD1 (5 bases). CDR3 length equals 14 residues. The germline gives CDR1 MDHEN, CDR2 SYDVKM. V shed 1 base and J shed 2 bases, with 7 bases lying between them. The CDR3 DNA reads TGTGCCAGCAGTTTATTAGGGGTCACAGATACGCAGTATTTT. Protein: CASSLLGVTDTQYF.

This clonotype appeared many times. V usage is TRBV12-3 or TRBV12-4 and J usage is TRBJ1-5; D ambiguous. This CDR3 spans 14 amino acids. V was shortened by 2 bases and J by 6 bases, with 11 bases between the two germline ends. CDR3 sequence: CASSLYRDGQPQHF. The CDR3 bases are TGTGCCAGCAGTTTATATCGCGATGGTCAGCCCCAGCATTTT.

In its sample, this clonotype was seen many times. V and J are TRBV7-9 and TRBJ2-1; the D gene is possibly TRBD2 (5 bases). In germline, CDR1 is SEHNR, CDR2 FQNEAQ (reference sequence). V was cut by 8 bases and J by 5 bases, with 19 bases left in between. CDR3 size: 15 residues. Written as DNA, the CDR3 is TGTGCCAGCTCATCTCCGGACTCTTTCCACAATGAGCAGTTCTTC. It yields the protein CASSSPDSFHNEQFF. Combining the CDR3 with reference TRBV7-9 and TRBJ2-1 gives the whole variable domain DTGVSQNPRHKITKRGQNVTFRCDPISEHNRLYWYRQTLGQGPEFLTYFQNEAQLEKSRLLSDRFSAERPKGSFSTLEIQRTEQGDSAMYLCASSSPDSFHNEQFFGPGTRLTVL.

This chain joins TRBV7-2 and TRBJ1-2; D remains unclear. The CDR3 sequence is 15 residues long. With 5 bases removed from V and 2 bases from J, the gap between germline ends came to 15 bases. Germline assignment: CDR1 SGHTA and CDR2 FQGNSA. The CDR3 DNA is TGTGCCAGCAGCCCACGTAATTTCGAGAACTATGGCTACACCTTC. Translated: CASSPRNFENYGYTF.

The chain is built from TRBV18 and TRBJ2-1; 8 nucleotides agree with TRBD2. The CDR3 consists of 16 residues. The germline V gene has CDR1 KGHSH and CDR2 LQKENI. The V and J ends lost 6 bases and 7 bases, in that order; junction bases with no gene match: 14. The CDR3 sequence: CASSLRDSGMSNEQFF. Here the CDR3 DNA reads TGTGCCAGCTCCCTCCGCGATAGCGGGATGTCAAATGAGCAGTTCTTC.

The genes are TRBV12-3 or TRBV12-4 and TRBJ2-1, with 16 nucleotides matching TRBD2. The CDR3 contains 17 residues. V lost 4 bases, J lost 8 bases, and 8 bases stayed unmatched. The CDR3 DNA follows: TGTGCCAGCAGTTCGGGACTAGCGGGAGGGCCCTTTGATGAGCAGTTCTTC. This gives the protein CASSSGLAGGPFDEQFF.

This clonotype turned up a few times. This chain uses TRBV18 with TRBJ2-5; 8 bases map to TRBD2. The CDR3 length is 15 residues. Losses at the gene ends were 4 bases for V and 3 bases for J; bases not matched to a gene: 7. Germline CDR1 is KGHSH and CDR2 is LQKENI. The DNA for the CDR3 is TGTGCCAGCTCACGGGTTAGCGGGAAAGAAGAGACCCAGTACTTC. Amino acids: CASSRVSGKEETQYF.

This clonotype has a count of ten or more. The chain has TRBV3-1 and TRBJ2-5; unclear D gene. Per germline, CDR1 LGHDT and CDR2 YNNKEL (reference sequence). This CDR3 is 12 amino acids long. Trimming stripped 1 base from V and 4 bases from J, with 4 bases between. The CDR3 region has the DNA TGTGCCAGCAGCCAAGCGGTAGAGACCCAGTACTTC. Amino acids: CASSQAVETQYF.

V is TRBV19 and J is TRBJ2-3; the D gene could be TRBD1 or TRBD2 (5 bases each). Per the germline V gene, CDR1 is LNHDA and CDR2 is SQIVND (reference sequence). V dropped 5 bases and J dropped 7 bases, with 10 bases sitting between them. CDR3 length: 12 amino acids. As DNA, the CDR3 is TGTGCCAGTAGTCAGAGGGGAAATACGCAGTATTTT. Its protein is CASSQRGNTQYF.

The chain couples TRBV5-1 to TRBJ1-1; the match to TRBD1 covers 10 bases. V lost 3 bases, J lost 7 bases, and 6 bases stayed unmatched. The length of the CDR3 is 14 residues. The germline V gene has CDR1 SGHRS and CDR2 YFSETQ. This CDR3 is CASSSGTGVGEAFF. As DNA, the CDR3 is TGCGCCAGCAGCTCCGGGACAGGGGTCGGTGAAGCTTTCTTT. The full variable domain, with the rest looked up from reference TRBV5-1 and TRBJ1-1, is KAGVTQTPRYLIKTRGQQVTLSCSPISGHRSVSWYQQTPGQGLQFLFEYFSETQRNKGNFPGRFSGRQFSNSRSEMNVSTLELGDSALYLCASSSGTGVGEAFFGQGTRLTVV.

Here the CDR3 reads CATGALGLNTEAFF. In DNA, the CDR3 is TGTGCCACCGGGGCTTTGGGACTGAACACTGAAGCTTTCTTT. The rearrangement links TRBV15 to TRBJ1-1; maybe TRBD1 (5 bases). The CDR3 loop spans 14 amino acids. Germline V gene sequence: CDR1 LNHNV, CDR2 YYDKDF (reference sequence). V dropped 8 bases and J dropped 0 bases, with 13 bases sitting between them.

This clonotype appeared a few times. This chain links TRBV15 with TRBJ2-7; no clear D gene. Trimming shortened V by 0 bases and J by 5 bases, and 8 bases separated the two germline ends. CDR1 LNHNV and CDR2 YYDKDF come from the germline V gene (reference sequence). This CDR3 is built from 13 residues. The CDR3 sequence: CATSRDLGNEQYF. The CDR3 bases are TGTGCCACCAGCAGAGATCTGGGGAACGAGCAGTACTTC.

This clonotype appeared a few times. The V and J genes are TRBV11-2 and TRBJ2-6; TRBD2 aligns across 13 bases. Germline trimming cut 4 bases from V and 0 bases from J; bases unmatched to any gene: 3. The CDR3 is 18 amino acids. Germline lookup yields CDR1 SGHAT and CDR2 FQNNGV. The CDR3: CASSWGTSGVSGANVLTF. CDR3 in DNA: TGTGCCAGCAGCTGGGGGACTAGCGGGGTCTCTGGGGCCAACGTCCTGACTTTC.

This clonotype came up many times. V and J are TRBV7-2 and TRBJ2-7, with 11 bases aligning to TRBD2. The CDR3 totals 15 residues. Germline CDR1 is SGHTA and CDR2 is FQGNSA. V trimming: 1 base; J trimming: 2 bases; junction bases outside the gene matches: 1. The CDR3 bases are TGTGCCAGCAGCTTAGGACTAGCGGGACCCTACGAGCAGTACTTC. It translates to CASSLGLAGPYEQYF.

This chain connects TRBV5-1 to TRBJ2-7; unclear D gene. The V end was cut by 8 bases, the J end by 0 bases, with 15 bases between. The CDR3 has 14 residues. Germline V lookup: CDR1 SGHRS, CDR2 YFSETQ. DNA for the CDR3: TGCGCCAGGTTGGGAACCCTGGGCTCCTACGAGCAGTACTTC. Amino acids: CARLGTLGSYEQYF.

The chain employs TRBV24-1 and TRBJ2-2; the match to TRBD1 covers 9 bases. The CDR3 is 16 residues long. CDR1 and CDR2 (germline): KGHDR, SFDVKD. Germline trimming cut 4 bases from V and 1 base from J; bases unmatched to any gene: 3. The CDR3 sequence is CATSESGQGNTGELFF. CDR3 DNA sequence: TGTGCCACCAGTGAATCGGGACAGGGGAACACCGGGGAGCTGTTTTTT.

In this sample, this clonotype turned up many times. This chain joins TRBV4-3 and TRBJ2-5, with 7 nucleotides matching TRBD2. J was trimmed by 4 bases and V by 5 bases; bases with no gene match: 7. The CDR3 length is 14 residues. Germline assignment: CDR1 LGHNA and CDR2 YSLEER. The CDR3 region has the DNA TGCGCCAGCAGCGGCGGGAGAGGTGGAGAGACCCAGTACTTC. This gives the protein CASSGGRGGETQYF.

This clonotype was detected a few times. V and J are TRBV18 and TRBJ1-1, with a possible D match to TRBD1 (6 bases). The CDR3 is made up of 16 amino acids. The germline CDR1 and CDR2 sequences are KGHSH and LQKENI. V lost 1 base and J 5 bases, leaving 17 bases between the germline ends. Here the CDR3 reads CASSPQEQGWRTEAFF. The CDR3 region has the DNA TGTGCCAGCTCACCACAGGAGCAGGGGTGGAGAACTGAAGCTTTCTTT.

The gene calls are TRBV20-1 and TRBJ1-5; 8 bases fit TRBD1. Trimming cost V 5 bases and J 2 bases; bases outside gene matches: 5. Germline assignment: CDR1 DFQATT and CDR2 SNEGSKA (reference sequence). There are 14 residues in the CDR3. The CDR3 nucleotides are TGCAGTGCTTCTAAACAGGGGGGCAATCAGCCCCAGCATTTT. It encodes CSASKQGGNQPQHF.

This clonotype was counted many times. The CDR3 loop reads CASSLVRVGELFF. In DNA form, the CDR3 reads TGTGCCAGCAGCTTAGTGCGGGTCGGGGAGCTGTTTTTT. The chain has TRBV7-2 and TRBJ2-2; maybe TRBD2 (5 bases). There are 13 residues in the CDR3. V gave up 1 base and J gave up 7 bases, with 7 bases separating them. CDR1 SGHTA and CDR2 FQGNSA come from the germline V gene.

This clonotype was found many times. J is TRBJ2-1 and V is TRBV18; 7 positions agree with TRBD2. J was trimmed by 0 bases and V by 0 bases; bases with no gene match: 2. CDR3 length: 16 amino acids. Per germline, CDR1 KGHSH and CDR2 LQKENI. Written as DNA, the CDR3 is TGTGCCAGCTCACCACCGGGCGGGGGCTCCTACAATGAGCAGTTCTTC. This encodes CASSPPGGGSYNEQFF.

This clonotype has only a few counts. The chain has TRBV12-3 or TRBV12-4 and TRBJ2-7; no firm D call. There are 11 residues in the CDR3. V lost 5 bases, J lost 7 bases, and 9 bases lay in between. The CDR3 loop reads CASSPSLEQYF. The DNA of the CDR3 is TGTGCCAGCAGTCCCTCGCTGGAGCAGTACTTC.

This clonotype has a handful of counts. CDR3 residues: CSASRQGVVADTQYF. Here the CDR3 DNA reads TGCAGTGCAAGTCGACAGGGGGTAGTGGCAGATACGCAGTATTTT. The J gene is TRBJ2-3, the V gene TRBV20-1; 9 bases map to TRBD1. Germline CDR1 DFQATT, CDR2 SNEGSKA (reference sequence). The CDR3 totals 15 residues. The trim removed 6 bases at V and 4 bases at J, leaving 11 bases unmatched.

This clonotype turned up a few times. The J gene is TRBJ2-3, the V gene TRBV10-1; unclear D gene. The CDR3 is 15 amino acids. Germline-derived CDR1 and CDR2 are WNHNN and SYGVQD (reference sequence). Deletions cut 0 bases from V and 12 bases from J, with 19 bases between. The CDR3 is CASSESQSPGLKQYF. In DNA, the CDR3 is TGCGCCAGCAGTGAGTCCCAGTCCCCGGGCCTGAAACAGTATTTT.

This clonotype was detected ten times or more. This chain joins TRBV11-2 and TRBJ2-4; TRBD2 matches 8 bases. The CDR3 extends over 14 amino acids. Trimming cost V 8 bases and J 8 bases; bases outside gene matches: 11. Germline CDR1 is SGHAT and CDR2 is FQNNGV. The CDR3 sequence is CASGPGLAIDIQYF. CDR3 nucleotide sequence: TGTGCCAGCGGACCTGGACTAGCTATAGACATTCAGTACTTC.

In this sample, this clonotype turned up many times. The rearrangement joins TRBV5-1 to TRBJ2-3; 7 bases are shared with TRBD1. There are 16 residues in the CDR3. Trimming removed 4 bases from V and 1 base from J; junction bases left unmatched: 9. Germline V gene sequence: CDR1 SGHRS, CDR2 YFSETQ. CDR3 loop: CASSPGTAIRTDTQYF. The CDR3 nucleotides are TGCGCCAGCAGCCCGGGGACAGCTATCCGCACAGATACGCAGTATTTT.